Below, 18 T cell receptor beta chains from the same sample are listed, as sequenced in a study of blood T cell repertoires in COVID-19. Sequencing was performed with immunoSEQ multiplex PCR; in TCRdb, only in-frame clones are kept and a portion is missing. The sample records about 240,000 clones, 65% to 90% being singletons. Sequenced: peripheral blood. All receptors derive from a woman in her sixties or seventies with acute or convalescent COVID-19.

The genes are TRBV7-2 and TRBJ1-6, with D perhaps TRBD1 (6 bases). Trimming removed 5 bases from V and 5 bases from J, with 13 bases in between. The CDR3 totals 15 residues. Germline CDR1 and CDR2: SGHTA and FQGNSA. For the CDR3, the DNA is TGTGCCAGCAGCCCTAGGGGGGGGAATAATTCACCCCTCCACTTT. It is translated as CASSPRGGNNSPLHF. The variable domain in full, completed from reference TRBV7-2 and TRBJ1-6, reads GAGVSQSPSNKVTEKGKDVELRCDPISGHTALYWYRQSLGQGLEFLIYFQGNSAPDKSGLPSDRFSAERTGGSVSTLTIQRTQQEDSAVYLCASSPRGGNNSPLHFGNGTRLTVT.

This clone was seen just once. This chain uses TRBV7-2 with TRBJ1-1; D remains ambiguous. The CDR3 totals 15 residues. Looked up from germline, CDR1 is SGHTA and CDR2 is FQGNSA. Between the trimmed V and J ends, which lost 4 bases and 1 base, there was a span of 13 bases. The CDR3 DNA reads TGTGCCAGCAGCTCCAGGACGGGGAAGAACACTGAAGCTTTCTTT. Translation gives CASSSRTGKNTEAFF.

The chain combines TRBV9 with TRBJ1-3; D possibly corresponds to TRBD1 (5 bases). The CDR3 consists of 16 residues. Trimming pared 0 bases from V and 0 bases from J, leaving 10 bases between. Germline V gene data show CDR1 as SGDLS and CDR2 as YYNGEE. CDR3 nucleotides: TGTGCCAGCAGCGTAGCGCAGGGAGGCTCTGGAAACACCATATATTTT. Its translation is CASSVAQGGSGNTIYF.

This rearrangement joins TRBV4-2 to TRBJ2-1, with 7 bases matching TRBD1. Germline-derived CDR1 and CDR2 are LGHNA and YNFKEQ. The CDR3 has 14 residues. The V gene end was trimmed by 1 base and the J gene end by 6 bases; junction bases not matched to a gene: 3. The CDR3 region has the DNA TGTGCCAGCAGCCAAGGGACAGGAGCCAATGAGCAGTTCTTC. Its protein product is CASSQGTGANEQFF.

The gene calls are TRBV7-9 and TRBJ2-2; perhaps TRBD1 as D (6 bases). This CDR3 contains 17 residues. V was clipped by 1 base and J by 4 bases, with 16 bases between them. Germline CDR1 and CDR2: SEHNR and FQNEAQ (reference sequence). The CDR3 sequence is CASSLGGGLMGTGELFF. The DNA of the CDR3 is TGTGCCAGCAGCTTAGGAGGGGGTCTCATGGGCACCGGGGAGCTGTTTTTT.

The chain joins TRBV27 to TRBJ1-1; tentatively, D is TRBD1 (5 bases). The CDR3 length is 16 residues. CDR1 MNHEY and CDR2 SMNVEV come from the germline V gene (reference sequence). V was shortened by 0 bases and J by 0 bases, with 11 bases between the two germline ends. In nucleotides, the CDR3 is TGTGCCAGCAGTTTATCGGGGGGTGTTATGAACACTGAAGCTTTCTTT. Encoded protein: CASSLSGGVMNTEAFF.

This clone was seen only once. The V and J genes are TRBV20-1 and TRBJ1-2, with D perhaps matching TRBD1 (6 bases). This CDR3 has 13 amino acids. The V and J ends lost 3 bases and 6 bases respectively, with 14 bases between them. Germline V CDR1 and CDR2: DFQATT, SNEGSKA (reference sequence). CDR3 sequence reads: CSASGGRLDGYTF. The CDR3 DNA is TGCAGTGCTAGTGGGGGGCGACTCGATGGCTACACCTTC.

The chain is built from TRBV7-6 and TRBJ2-7; maybe TRBD1 (5 bases). Trimming took 0 bases from V and 10 from J, leaving 13 bases between them. Per germline, CDR1 SGHVS and CDR2 FNYEAQ. There are 13 residues in the CDR3. The CDR3 sequence: CASSLATTETQYF. CDR3 bases: TGTGCCAGCAGCTTAGCTACGACAGAGACTCAGTACTTC.

The chain carries TRBV19 and TRBJ1-1, with D uncertain. The CDR3 is 16 residues long. Between the trimmed V and J ends, which lost 1 base and 0 bases, there was a span of 12 bases. Per the germline V gene, CDR1 is LNHDA and CDR2 is SQIVND (reference sequence). The CDR3 coding sequence is TGTGCCAGTAGTATAGTTCCAGGATACATGAACACTGAAGCTTTCTTT. Protein sequence: CASSIVPGYMNTEAFF.

CDR3 sequence: CASSLGQGRDYGYTF. The CDR3 DNA follows: TGTGCCAGCAGCTTAGGGCAGGGGAGGGACTATGGCTACACCTTC. This chain connects TRBV7-9 to TRBJ1-2; possibly TRBD1 for D (6 bases). V lost 1 base to trimming and J lost 3 bases, with 12 bases between them. This CDR3 has 15 residues. The germline gives CDR1 SEHNR, CDR2 FQNEAQ (reference sequence). Complete variable domain (other parts from reference TRBV7-9 and TRBJ1-2): DTGVSQNPRHKITKRGQNVTFRCDPISEHNRLYWYRQTLGQGPEFLTYFQNEAQLEKSRLLSDRFSAERPKGSFSTLEIQRTEQGDSAMYLCASSLGQGRDYGYTFGSGTRLTVV.

In its sample, this clone was seen once. The chain links TRBV2 to TRBJ2-7, with D uncertain. V lost 7 bases to trimming and J lost 6 bases, with 13 bases between them. Germline V CDR1 and CDR2: SNHLY, FYNNEI. The CDR3 length is 12 residues. The CDR3, as DNA: TGTGCCAGCATACTAATGGTAGGCGAGCAGTACTTC. This sequence encodes CASILMVGEQYF.

This chain joins TRBV6-5 and TRBJ1-1; D is perhaps TRBD1 (5 bases). The CDR3 contains 14 residues. V gave up 4 bases and J gave up 6 bases, with 15 bases separating them. Germline CDR1 and CDR2: MNHEY and SVGAGI. CDR3 sequence: CASSSPSGSPEAFF. Here the CDR3 DNA reads TGTGCCAGCAGTTCCCCTTCAGGGTCCCCTGAAGCTTTCTTT.

The chain couples TRBV9 to TRBJ1-1; D call uncertain. The CDR3 has 15 amino acids. Between the trimmed V and J ends, which lost 0 bases and 0 bases, there was a span of 9 bases. CDR1 SGDLS and CDR2 YYNGEE come from the germline V gene. The CDR3 sequence: CASSVGGPMNTEAFF. The CDR3 region has the DNA TGTGCCAGCAGCGTAGGCGGCCCCATGAACACTGAAGCTTTCTTT.

This rearrangement joins TRBV5-5 to TRBJ1-5, with D unresolved. Germline V gives CDR1 SGHKS, CDR2 YYEKEE (reference sequence). V was pared by 1 base and J by 5 bases, with 7 bases between. The CDR3 length is 13 residues. The CDR3 region has the DNA TGTGCCAGCAGCTTGCAGGAGGATCAGCCCCAGCATTTT. It specifies CASSLQEDQPQHF.

This sequence joins TRBV4-2 and TRBJ1-2; D not resolved. This CDR3 contains 16 residues. V shed 1 base and J shed 2 bases, with 14 bases lying between them. Germline V gene sequence: CDR1 LGHNA, CDR2 YNFKEQ. The CDR3 here is CASSQVGSSLNYGYTF. The CDR3 DNA reads TGTGCCAGCAGCCAAGTGGGGAGCTCGCTGAACTATGGCTACACCTTC.

The CDR3 DNA reads as TGTGCCAGCAGCTTCCTGATGGACAGAAATCAGCCCCAGCATTTT. Residues: CASSFLMDRNQPQHF. This chain connects TRBV5-8 to TRBJ1-5; tentative D call: TRBD1 (6 bases). The ends were cut back, 2 bases at V and 4 bases at J, with 13 bases in the middle. Germline-derived CDR1 and CDR2 are SGHTS and YDEGEE. CDR3 length equals 15 residues.

V and J are TRBV28 and TRBJ1-2, with 8 bases fitting TRBD1. This CDR3 has 16 amino acids. The V and J ends lost 5 bases and 7 bases, in that order; junction bases with no gene match: 15. CDR1 is MDHEN, CDR2 SYDVKM, per germline. In nucleotides, the CDR3 is TGTGCCAGCAGTCCACTTCCCCTTGGCAGGGGGCTTGGCTACACCTTC. It is translated as CASSPLPLGRGLGYTF.

The chain uses TRBV6-1 and TRBJ1-1; 11 bases agree with TRBD1. The CDR3 length is 16 residues. The junction had 8 bases not matched to a gene; V was cut back by 4 bases and J by 4 bases. Germline V gives CDR1 MNHNS, CDR2 SASEGT. This chain's CDR3 is CASSGGQGAPLTEAFF. Written as DNA, the CDR3 is TGTGCCAGCAGTGGTGGACAGGGGGCCCCTCTCACTGAAGCTTTCTTT.